These 21 T cell receptor beta chains originate from one sample sequenced in a study of CD8 T cells in ankylosing spondylitis. TCRdb passed the 5' RACE reads through MiXCR, listing each CDR3 protein once. The profile shows roughly 30,000 distinct CDR3 sequences, around 30% of them singletons. Specimen: synovial fluid, either unsorted or a sorted T cell fraction (not recorded which). These receptors came from a male donor with ankylosing spondylitis.

In its sample, this clonotype was seen many times. V is TRBV12-3 or TRBV12-4 and J is TRBJ2-1, with D uncertain. This CDR3 has 14 residues. V was clipped by 2 bases and J by 5 bases, with 10 bases between them. The DNA of the CDR3 is TGTGCCAGCAGTTTAATGGCGGCGGACAATGAGCAGTTCTTC. Translated: CASSLMAADNEQFF.

This clonotype was found many times. This rearrangement joins TRBV15 to TRBJ1-1; no clear D. There are 11 residues in the CDR3. V lost 5 bases to trimming and J lost 1 base, with 2 bases between them. Germline V gives CDR1 LNHNV, CDR2 YYDKDF (reference sequence). CDR3 protein: CATSWNTEAFF. The CDR3, as DNA: TGTGCCACCAGCTGGAACACTGAAGCTTTCTTT.

The chain has TRBV2 and TRBJ2-1; 8 bases align to TRBD2. The J segment lost 0 bases and the V segment lost 8 bases, leaving 9 bases of the junction unmatched. The CDR3 totals 16 residues. Germline V gives CDR1 SNHLY, CDR2 FYNNEI. The CDR3 reads CASPTGGLGSYNEQFF. The CDR3 DNA is TGTGCCAGCCCAACGGGGGGGCTCGGCTCCTACAATGAGCAGTTCTTC.

A few counts support this clonotype. This chain joins TRBV6-5 and TRBJ2-3; D not resolved. This CDR3 contains 14 residues. With 2 bases removed from V and 0 bases from J, the gap between germline ends came to 6 bases. Germline V CDR1 and CDR2: MNHEY, SVGAGI. Written as DNA, the CDR3 is TGTGCCAGCAGTTACCAGTCTAGCACAGATACGCAGTATTTT. This gives the protein CASSYQSSTDTQYF.

In its sample, this clonotype was seen once. One end of the junction does not line up with germline, which may come from a read error. The chain uses TRBV20-1 and TRBJ2-1; 11 nucleotides agree with TRBD2. The germline V gene encodes CDR1 DFQATT and CDR2 SNEGSKA (reference sequence). The CDR3 spans 18 residues. The CDR3 protein is CRARDRLAGGNLQEEQFF. CDR3 DNA sequence: TGCAGAGCTAGAGATCGGCTAGCGGGAGGAAACCTACAAGAGGAGCAGTTCTTC.

The J gene is TRBJ2-7, the V gene TRBV2; D is uncertain. This CDR3 has 16 residues. The germline V gene has CDR1 SNHLY and CDR2 FYNNEI. V was trimmed by 6 bases and J by 0 bases, leaving 18 bases between them. The CDR3 sequence: CASRNPRSHSSYEQYF. CDR3 coding DNA: TGTGCCAGCAGGAACCCGCGGAGCCACTCCTCCTACGAGCAGTACTTC.

J is TRBJ1-5 and V is TRBV7-8; no clear D gene. Trimming shortened V by 6 bases and J by 1 base, and 7 bases separated the two germline ends. This CDR3 has 13 amino acids. Per germline, CDR1 SGHVS and CDR2 FQNEAQ. CDR3 sequence (DNA): TGTGCCAGCAGTTCAACCAGCAATCAGCCCCAGCATTTT. This codes for CASSSTSNQPQHF.

This clonotype was detected ten times or more. This chain uses TRBV2 with TRBJ1-4, with TRBD1 as a possible D gene (6 bases). V was clipped by 6 bases and J by 8 bases, with 25 bases between them. Germline V lookup: CDR1 SNHLY, CDR2 FYNNEI. This CDR3 comprises 17 residues. CDR3: CASRPNPGGGRGEKLFF. CDR3 coding DNA: TGTGCCAGCAGACCTAACCCCGGGGGGGGCCGGGGAGAAAAACTGTTTTTT.

This clonotype was counted ten times or more. This chain connects TRBV20-1 to TRBJ1-4; 9 nucleotides agree with TRBD1. Trimming at V came to 6 bases and at J to 0 bases, leaving 8 bases not matched to a gene. The CDR3 sequence is 16 residues long. From germline, CDR1 is DFQATT and CDR2 SNEGSKA (reference sequence). CDR3: CSAGDRESPTNEKLFF. In nucleotides, the CDR3 is TGCAGTGCCGGGGACAGGGAATCTCCAACTAATGAAAAACTGTTTTTT.

The chain employs TRBV3-1 and TRBJ1-5; 7 bases match TRBD1. The length of the CDR3 is 14 residues. The germline gives CDR1 LGHDT, CDR2 YNNKEL (reference sequence). V lost 4 bases and J lost 4; bases outside the gene matches: 4. CDR3 in amino acids: CASSRTGLNQPQHF. The CDR3, as DNA: TGTGCCAGCAGCCGGACAGGTTTAAATCAGCCCCAGCATTTT.

This clonotype was recorded a few times. This chain links TRBV12-3 or TRBV12-4 with TRBJ2-3; D call uncertain. The CDR3 is 12 residues long. V gave up 4 bases and J gave up 10 bases, with 12 bases separating them. The CDR3 reads CASSYDGIAQYF. Written as DNA, the CDR3 is TGTGCCAGCAGTTATGACGGAATTGCGCAGTATTTT.

This clonotype was counted between two and nine times. The chain has TRBV29-1 and TRBJ1-1; D not resolved. CDR3 length equals 12 residues. V was clipped by 6 bases and J by 1 base, with 9 bases between them. Looked up from germline, CDR1 is SQVTM and CDR2 is ANQGSEA. Here the CDR3 reads CSVQETNTEAFF. CDR3 nucleotide sequence: TGCAGCGTCCAGGAGACGAACACTGAAGCTTTCTTT.

Notes on this clonotype: Germline is not matched at one junction end, which may reflect a read error. This chain uses TRBV5-4 with TRBJ2-1; tentative D call: TRBD2 (5 bases). This CDR3 contains 11 residues. Germline-derived CDR1 and CDR2 are SGHNT and YYREEE (reference sequence). This chain's CDR3 is CASSSGYNEQF. The CDR3 nucleotides read TGTGCCAGCAGCTCGGGATACAATGAGCAGTTC.

The chain recombines TRBV18 with TRBJ2-1, with a weak D call TRBD2 (6 bases). The ends were cut back, 8 bases at V and 9 bases at J, with 14 bases in the middle. The CDR3 has 12 amino acids. CDR1 and CDR2 (germline): KGHSH, LQKENI. The CDR3 DNA is TGTGCCAGCCGAGGGGAGCGGGTTGAGCAGTTCTTC. It yields the protein CASRGERVEQFF. Complete variable domain (other parts from reference TRBV18 and TRBJ2-1): NAGVMQNPRHLVRRRGQEARLRCSPMKGHSHVYWYRQLPEEGLKFMVYLQKENIIDESGMPKERFSAEFPKEGPSILRIQQVVRGDSAAYFCASRGERVEQFFGPGTRLTVL.

This clonotype was detected ten times or more. The rearrangement joins TRBV27 to TRBJ2-1; D may be TRBD1 or TRBD2 (5 bases each). This CDR3 spans 18 amino acids. In germline, CDR1 is MNHEY, CDR2 SMNVEV (reference sequence). The germline V and J ends were trimmed by 2 bases and 4 bases, with 21 bases remaining between them. In nucleotides, the CDR3 is TGTGCCAGCAGTTTAGTGGCCGGGTTCGGGACCGTATACAATGAGCAGTTCTTC. Protein: CASSLVAGFGTVYNEQFF.

This clonotype was seen more than once but under ten times. The chain uses TRBV5-1 and TRBJ2-3; 7 nucleotides agree with TRBD1. In germline, CDR1 is SGHRS, CDR2 YFSETQ. After removal of 2 bases from V and 2 bases from J, the junction contained 5 bases not matched to a gene. CDR3 length: 15 residues. CDR3 sequence: CASSFRGRTTDTQYF. The CDR3 DNA reads TGCGCCAGCAGCTTTAGGGGGCGGACCACAGATACGCAGTATTTT.

This clonotype has at least ten counts. This chain joins TRBV9 and TRBJ2-6, with TRBD1 matching 10 bases. Germline CDR1 SGDLS, CDR2 YYNGEE. V was clipped by 4 bases and J by 4 bases; unmatched bases: 11. The CDR3 totals 18 residues. CDR3 protein: CASSPRDRGELGANVLTF. DNA for the CDR3: TGTGCCAGCAGCCCGCGGGACAGGGGCGAATTAGGGGCCAACGTCCTGACTTTC.

This clonotype was counted only a few times. CDR3 region: CASSLFRNTGELFF. The CDR3 DNA reads as TGTGCCAGCAGTCTCTTCAGAAACACCGGGGAGCTGTTTTTT. The chain is built from TRBV27 and TRBJ2-2; no clear D gene. V was trimmed by 5 bases and J by 2 bases, leaving 9 bases between them. CDR1 is MNHEY and CDR2 is SMNVEV in the germline V gene (reference sequence). This CDR3 is 14 amino acids long.

This clonotype turned up a few times. This chain links TRBV7-8 with TRBJ2-7; D unclear. CDR3 length equals 15 residues. Germline values: CDR1 SGHVS, CDR2 FQNEAQ. Deletions cut 5 bases from V and 5 bases from J, with 19 bases between. This CDR3 reads CASSPVGRVDHEQYF. The CDR3 region has the DNA TGTGCCAGCAGCCCCGTAGGCCGGGTAGACCACGAGCAGTACTTC.

The genes are TRBV3-1 and TRBJ2-3, with D tentatively TRBD2 (6 bases). Germline V gives CDR1 LGHDT, CDR2 YNNKEL (reference sequence). This CDR3 spans 16 amino acids. Trimming took off 4 bases at V and 4 bases at J, with 18 bases between the two ends. This CDR3 is CASSPISGSLADTQYF. CDR3 DNA: TGTGCCAGCAGCCCGATTAGCGGCTCCCTGGCAGATACGCAGTATTTT.

This clonotype was detected many times. The chain carries TRBV10-3 and TRBJ2-3; a weak D match, TRBD2 (5 bases). The germline V and J ends were trimmed by 0 bases and 0 bases, with 16 bases remaining between them. The CDR3 is 18 residues long. Germline CDR1 and CDR2: ENHRY and SYGVKD. CDR3 in DNA: TGTGCCATCAGTGAGTCTGAGGGCCTACCGACTAGCACAGATACGCAGTATTTT. Translated: CAISESEGLPTSTDTQYF.